These 22 T cell receptor beta chains were all obtained from the same sample, sequenced in a study of T-cell reconstitution after alpha-beta-depleted transplantation in children (dated by TCRdb to between 2015 and 2016). Library prep was done by PCR. Sequencing took place on an Illumina HiSeq 2500. TCR libraries were prepared with molecular barcoding, using unique molecular identifiers to normalize TCRbeta repertoire quantification. TCRdb's own reprocessing of the public reads used fastp at Q25 and MiXCR and kept productive beta chains. Rows merge per CDR3 protein into single entries with the most common DNA and genes. This sample comprises more than 500,000 distinct CDR3 sequences, 11% of them detected only once. Of the sample, around 13% is held by the ten largest clones. The sample's treatment or condition label, decoded: allogeneic hematopoietic cell transplantation with graft depleted of TCRalphabeta T cells and CD19 B cells.

Here the sequenced sample was PBMCs, mostly from graft donor cells, taken 180 days after TCRalphabeta/CD19-depleted stem cell transplant. The receptors stem from a female patient between 2 and 15 years old who had a stem cell transplant for aplastic anemia, so the T cells may come from the graft donor.

The rearrangement uses TRBV11-2 and TRBJ2-2; TRBD2 agrees at 11 bases. The CDR3 is 18 amino acids. Looked up from germline, CDR1 is SGHAT and CDR2 is FQNNGV. The V and J ends lost 1 base and 2 bases, in that order; junction bases with no gene match: 6. The CDR3 DNA reads as TGTGCCAGCAGCTTAGTTGGTAGCGGGAGGGCCAACACCGGGGAGCTGTTTTTT. Translating gives CASSLVGSGRANTGELFF.

This clonotype was seen at least ten times. This chain links TRBV11-3 with TRBJ2-1; D is perhaps TRBD1 or TRBD2 (5 bases each). With 4 bases removed from V and 5 bases from J, the gap between germline ends came to 9 bases. CDR3 length: 13 amino acids. Germline V lookup: CDR1 SGHNT, CDR2 YENEEA. CDR3 sequence: CASSWGRDNEQFF. Written as DNA, the CDR3 is TGTGCCAGCAGCTGGGGACGAGACAATGAGCAGTTCTTC.

The gene calls are TRBV30 and TRBJ2-5; possible D gene TRBD2, 5 bases. Per germline, CDR1 GTSNPN and CDR2 SVGIG (reference sequence). The CDR3 extends over 13 amino acids. Trimming took off 6 bases at V and 2 bases at J, with 13 bases between the two ends. The CDR3 coding sequence is TGTGCCTGCTCCCTAGCAGTACAAGAGACCCAGTACTTC. This codes for CACSLAVQETQYF.

This clonotype was seen a handful of times. The chain joins TRBV11-2 to TRBJ2-7; D call uncertain. In germline, CDR1 is SGHAT, CDR2 FQNNGV. This CDR3 has 13 amino acids. V was cut by 3 bases and J by 2 bases, with 8 bases left in between. CDR3 sequence reads: CASSLAATYEQYV. CDR3 in DNA: TGTGCCAGCAGCTTGGCCGCAACCTACGAGCAGTACGTC.

This clonotype showed up just a few times. The V gene is TRBV7-2, the J gene TRBJ2-3, with 13 positions matching TRBD2. The V segment lost 5 bases and the J segment 5 bases; nucleotides outside the gene matches: 7. The CDR3 has 16 residues. The V gene's germline CDR1 is SGHTA and CDR2 FQGNSA. In DNA form, the CDR3 reads TGTGCCAGCAGCCTAACTAGCGGGAGGGCCAAAGATACGCAGTATTTT. Protein product: CASSLTSGRAKDTQYF.

This clonotype was recorded many times. The V and J genes are TRBV12-3 or TRBV12-4 and TRBJ2-4; D may be TRBD2 (5 bases). The CDR3 spans 15 residues. With 4 bases removed from V and 6 bases from J, the gap between germline ends came to 16 bases. The CDR3 here is CASSYRGVRRNIQYF. The CDR3 nucleotides read TGTGCCAGCAGTTACCGGGGAGTGAGGAGAAACATTCAGTACTTC.

This clonotype was recorded a few times. The chain carries TRBV24-1 and TRBJ1-1, with D perhaps matching TRBD1 (5 bases). Germline values: CDR1 KGHDR, CDR2 SFDVKD. The CDR3 length is 14 residues. Between the trimmed V and J ends, which lost 4 bases and 7 bases, there was a span of 15 bases. The CDR3 DNA follows: TGTGCCACCAGTGACCCCGGGACCGGGAATGAAGCTTTCTTT. Amino acids: CATSDPGTGNEAFF.

This clonotype occurred many times. This sequence joins TRBV18 and TRBJ2-3, with no clear D. V was clipped by 2 bases and J by 4 bases, with 4 bases between them. Germline V CDR1 and CDR2: KGHSH, LQKENI. The CDR3 covers 12 residues. The CDR3 here is CASSPSSDTQYF. The CDR3 nucleotides are TGTGCCAGCTCACCATCGTCAGATACGCAGTATTTT.

The genes are TRBV9 and TRBJ2-3; 8 bases align to TRBD2. The CDR3 is 18 residues long. Per the germline V gene, CDR1 is SGDLS and CDR2 is YYNGEE. Germline trimming cut 4 bases from V and 2 bases from J; bases unmatched to any gene: 15. The CDR3 DNA sequence: TGTGCCAGCAGCACACGTCTCGGACTAGCCGAAAACACAGATACGCAGTATTTT. It yields the protein CASSTRLGLAENTDTQYF.

The gene calls are TRBV5-1 and TRBJ2-5; D is undetermined. Germline lookup yields CDR1 SGHRS and CDR2 YFSETQ. Trimming removed 4 bases from V and 1 base from J, with 14 bases in between. This CDR3 has 15 amino acids. In DNA form, the CDR3 reads TGCGCCAGCAGCCCTGACATGCCAGCCCAAGAGACCCAGTACTTC. Translation gives CASSPDMPAQETQYF.

The chain uses TRBV10-3 and TRBJ2-5; 11 bases align to TRBD1. With 4 bases clipped from V and 5 bases from J, the junction kept 3 bases outside the gene matches. The CDR3 consists of 14 residues. The V gene's germline CDR1 is ENHRY and CDR2 SYGVKD. Here the CDR3 reads CAISGTGGAETQYF. In DNA, the CDR3 is TGTGCCATCAGTGGGACAGGGGGCGCGGAGACCCAGTACTTC.

The V call is TRBV10-3, the J call TRBJ2-5; 8 nucleotides align to TRBD1. After removal of 3 bases from V and 5 bases from J, the junction contained 11 bases not matched to a gene. The CDR3 is 16 residues long. CDR1 ENHRY and CDR2 SYGVKD come from the germline V gene. The CDR3 nucleotides read TGTGCCATCAGTGATTGGACAGGGCCTGAGATGGAGACCCAGTACTTC. Amino acid sequence: CAISDWTGPEMETQYF.

This rearrangement joins TRBV28 to TRBJ2-7, with D maybe TRBD2 (6 bases). The CDR3 contains 15 residues. V gave up 4 bases and J gave up 3 bases, with 16 bases separating them. The germline V gene encodes CDR1 MDHEN and CDR2 SYDVKM. The CDR3 loop is CASSSGLPKGYEQYF. DNA of the CDR3: TGTGCCAGCAGTTCGGGACTCCCCAAAGGCTACGAGCAGTACTTC.

The rearrangement uses TRBV6-2 or TRBV6-3 and TRBJ1-1; D is undetermined. Germline values: CDR1 MNHEY, CDR2 SVGEGT. The CDR3 is 13 amino acids. Trimming removed 6 bases from V and 1 base from J, with 9 bases in between. The CDR3 reads CASSHQENTEAFF. CDR3 sequence (DNA): TGTGCCAGCAGCCACCAAGAGAACACTGAAGCTTTCTTT.

This rearrangement joins TRBV5-5 to TRBJ2-1; D is possibly TRBD2 (5 bases). Looked up from germline, CDR1 is SGHKS and CDR2 is YYEKEE (reference sequence). The CDR3 is made up of 16 amino acids. Trimming removed 0 bases at V and 13 bases at J, with 23 bases between. This chain's CDR3 is CASSLGYDPWTARQFF. CDR3 sequence (DNA): TGTGCCAGCAGCTTGGGGTACGATCCGTGGACTGCAAGACAGTTCTTC.

The chain carries TRBV6-1 and TRBJ1-4; 7 nucleotides match TRBD1. Germline CDR1 reads MNHNS; CDR2 reads SASEGT. The CDR3 has 15 amino acids. V lost 0 bases and J lost 8; bases outside the gene matches: 6. CDR3 loop: CASSEARQGYEKLFF. Here the CDR3 DNA reads TGTGCCAGCAGTGAAGCGCGACAGGGTTACGAAAAACTGTTTTTT.

The chain employs TRBV20-1 and TRBJ2-7, with 9 positions matching TRBD2. The germline V gene has CDR1 DFQATT and CDR2 SNEGSKA (reference sequence). Trimming at V came to 1 base and at J to 2 bases, leaving 12 bases not matched to a gene. The CDR3 covers 17 residues. CDR3 DNA sequence: TGCAGTGCTAGAGGGGGTTGGGCTAGCGGGACCACCTACGAGCAGTACTTC. Translation gives CSARGGWASGTTYEQYF.

This chain links TRBV4-1 with TRBJ1-1; possibly TRBD1 for D (5 bases). V was shortened by 5 bases and J by 6 bases, with 10 bases between the two germline ends. Looked up from germline, CDR1 is MGHRA and CDR2 is YSYEKL. This CDR3 region has 12 residues. This CDR3 reads CASSASTAEAFF. In nucleotides, the CDR3 is TGCGCCAGCAGCGCGTCGACAGCTGAAGCTTTCTTT.

This clonotype was seen a few times. The rearrangement uses TRBV20-1 and TRBJ2-3, with 7 bases fitting TRBD2. The J segment lost 1 base and the V segment lost 2 bases, leaving 18 bases of the junction unmatched. Germline CDR1 and CDR2: DFQATT and SNEGSKA (reference sequence). CDR3 size: 19 residues. Here the CDR3 reads CSARPAVREGRIGTDTQYF. The CDR3 bases are TGCAGTGCTAGACCAGCGGTGAGGGAGGGCCGGATCGGCACAGATACGCAGTATTTT.

This clonotype has just a few counts. The J gene is TRBJ2-3, the V gene TRBV12-3 or TRBV12-4, with D perhaps matching TRBD1 (6 bases). V was shortened by 3 bases and J by 9 bases, with 16 bases between the two germline ends. The CDR3 covers 14 residues. CDR3 sequence reads: CASSFRGWARTQYF. The CDR3 DNA sequence: TGTGCCAGCAGTTTTAGGGGGTGGGCGCGAACGCAGTATTTT.

The chain carries TRBV5-8 and TRBJ2-5; D might be TRBD2 (6 bases). Germline V gene sequence: CDR1 SGHTS, CDR2 YDEGEE. This CDR3 region has 14 residues. V was pared by 0 bases and J by 5 bases, with 11 bases between. DNA for the CDR3: TGTGCCAGCAGCTTGGAGCCAGGGAGGGAGACCCAGTACTTC. Residues: CASSLEPGRETQYF. The variable domain in full, with the rest retrieved from reference TRBV5-8 and TRBJ2-5, is EAGVTQSPTHLIKTRGQQATLRCSPISGHTSVYWYQQALGLGLQFLLWYDEGEERNRGNFPPRFSGRQFPNYSSELNVNALELEDSALYLCASSLEPGRETQYFGPGTRLLVL.

This chain's CDR3 is CATSRDQRKSEAFF. The CDR3 DNA reads TGTGCCACCAGCAGAGATCAGCGTAAGTCTGAAGCTTTCTTT. The chain combines TRBV15 with TRBJ1-1; the D is unclear. The germline gives CDR1 LNHNV, CDR2 YYDKDF (reference sequence). The CDR3 is 14 residues long. Trimming left V 0 bases short and J 6 bases short, with 11 bases between.